This is a list of T cell receptor beta chains from one sample in a study of cytomegalovirus exposure and HLA in healthy donors. TCRdb's table, derived via immunoSEQ multiplex PCR, lists solely in-frame clones and lacks some. In the table there are about 220,000 clones, roughly 82% of which are singletons. The sequencing sample was made of PBMCs. All receptors derive from a man in his forties in good health and CMV-seropositive. Both conserved end residues are part of each CDR3. The order of the fields is D gene, V gene, J gene, clone size, CDR3 DNA, CDR3 protein. The D gene is left open where the match is weak. Where a row states a size, it is once, few, many or the class of an expanded clone; other rows omit it.

TRBD2,TRBV9,TRBJ2-1,.,TGTGCCAGCAGCGTTCACCCCGGGACTAGCGGGGGGAATGAGCAGTTCTTC,CASSVHPGTSGGNEQFF
TRBD1,TRBV6-6,TRBJ1-5,.,TGTGCCAGCAGTTACGGCTCGGGACAGGGGGACGTGGCCCAGCATTTT,CASSYGSGQGDVAQHF
TRBD1,TRBV9,TRBJ1-4,.,TGTGCCAGCAGCGTAGAAGGGACAGGGATTGAAAAACTGTTTTTT,CASSVEGTGIEKLFF
.,TRBV13,TRBJ2-7,.,TGTGCCAGCAGCTTAAGGACTCTTTCCTACGAGCAGTACTTC,CASSLRTLSYEQYF
TRBD2,TRBV19,TRBJ2-2,.,TGTGCCAGTAGTATAGACCACTCTAGCGGGAGGGTCCACGGGGAGCTGTTTTTT,CASSIDHSSGRVHGELFF
.,TRBV20-1,TRBJ2-7,.,TGCAGTGCTAGAAGCGGGTACGAGCAGTACTTC,CSARSGYEQYF
TRBD2,TRBV6-1,TRBJ2-1,.,TGTGCCAGCAGTGTCTGGACTAGAAACTCCTACAATGAGCAGTTCTTC,CASSVWTRNSYNEQFF
TRBD2,TRBV19,TRBJ2-7,.,TGTGCCAGTAACCCCAGTCCTAGCGGGAGCTACGAGCAGTACTTC,CASNPSPSGSYEQYF
TRBD2,TRBV28,TRBJ2-3,.,TGTGCCAGCAGTTTATCGGCGGGAGGATCAGATACGCAGTATTTT,CASSLSAGGSDTQYF
.,TRBV6-5,TRBJ2-2,.,TGTGCCAGCAGTTTCCGAGTCGGGGAGCTGTTTTTT,CASSFRVGELFF
TRBD2,TRBV2,TRBJ2-1,.,TGTGCCAGCAGTCGGAATAGCGGGAATAAAAATGAGCAGTTCTTC,CASSRNSGNKNEQFF
TRBD2,TRBV27,TRBJ2-3,.,TGTGCCAGCAGTCCAGAGGTAGCGGGAGGCCGGGCGCAGTATTTT,CASSPEVAGGRAQYF
TRBD2,TRBV6-5,TRBJ2-5,once,TGTGCCAGCAGCCTTAGCGGGAGGGGGGAAGGGACCCAGTACTTC,CASSLSGRGEGTQYF
.,TRBV19,TRBJ2-3,.,TGTGCCAGTAGTACTGAGGAGGGAGGAAGCACAGATACGCAGTATTTT,CASSTEEGGSTDTQYF
TRBD2,TRBV4-1,TRBJ2-1,.,TGCGCCAGCAGCCGCACTTTAGGGACTAGCGGGATGAATGAGCAGTTCTTC,CASSRTLGTSGMNEQFF
TRBD2,TRBV6-6,TRBJ2-2,.,TGTGCCAGCAGTTCCGGACTAGCGCACACCGGGGAGCTGTTTTTT,CASSSGLAHTGELFF
TRBD1,TRBV6-1,TRBJ2-5,.,TGTGCCAGCAGTGTCAGGGGGGAGACCCAGTACTTC,CASSVRGETQYF
TRBD2,TRBV7-3,TRBJ2-3,.,TGTGCCAGCAGCACCCCGTTACTAGCGGGAGGACCAAGCACAGATACGCAGTATTTT,CASSTPLLAGGPSTDTQYF
TRBD1,TRBV5-5,TRBJ1-1,.,TGTGCCAGCAGCTTCACAGGGGACACTGAAGCTTTCTTT,CASSFTGDTEAFF
.,TRBV29-1,TRBJ1-1,.,TGCAGCGTTGTCAGGACTGAAGCTTTCTTT,CSVVRTEAFF
TRBD1,TRBV6-6,TRBJ1-3,.,TGTGCCAGCAGTTCCAGGGGGCGCGATGGAAACACCATATATTTT,CASSSRGRDGNTIYF
TRBD2,TRBV6-5,TRBJ2-7,.,TGTGCCAGCAGTCCGGGACTAGCGAGCTCCTACGAGCAGTACTTC,CASSPGLASSYEQYF
TRBD2,TRBV6-1,TRBJ2-3,.,TGTGCCAGCAGTGGATGGGGGGGAATAGATACGCAGTATTTT,CASSGWGGIDTQYF
TRBD2,TRBV19,TRBJ2-1,once,TGTGCCAGTAGTAAGGGCGGTAGCGGGAACAATGAGCAGTTCTTC,CASSKGGSGNNEQFF
.,TRBV30,TRBJ1-1,.,TGTGCCTGGGAGAGGCTCAGGGGCAGCGCGAACACTGAAGCTTTCTTT,CAWERLRGSANTEAFF
TRBD1,TRBV29-1,TRBJ2-3,.,TGCAGCGTAACGACAGGGCTTGGAGATACGCAGTATTTT,CSVTTGLGDTQYF
TRBD1,TRBV2,TRBJ1-5,.,TGTGCCAGCAGCGGCCGCCAAATACAGGGGGTGGATCAGCCCCAGCATTTT,CASSGRQIQGVDQPQHF
TRBD1,TRBV11-3,TRBJ1-1,.,TGTGCCAGCAGACGACAGGGGGCCGGGAACACTGAAGCTTTCTTT,CASRRQGAGNTEAFF
TRBD2,TRBV9,TRBJ2-7,.,TGTGCCAGCAGCATCGGGGGGGGCTCCTACGAGCAGTACTTC,CASSIGGGSYEQYF
.,TRBV4-1,TRBJ1-2,.,TGCGCCAGCAGCCAAGGGGGCCTGGAGTCCTATGGCTACACCTTC,CASSQGGLESYGYTF
.,TRBV6-1,TRBJ1-2,few,TGTGCCAGCAGTGCGGCGGGTGGCTACACCTTC,CASSAAGGYTF
.,TRBV9,TRBJ2-1,.,TGTGCCAGCAGCGTAGAAGGGGGGGCTGGGAGTGAGCAGTTCTTC,CASSVEGGAGSEQFF
TRBD2,TRBV5-1,TRBJ2-7,.,TGCGCCAGCAGCATGGCCCTGACTAGCATGGAGCAGTACTTC,CASSMALTSMEQYF
.,TRBV27,TRBJ1-1,.,TGTGCCAGCAGTCACAGGACTGAAGCTTTCTTT,CASSHRTEAFF
TRBD2,TRBV30,TRBJ2-1,few,TGTGCCTGGAGCCTATCTATGACTAGCGGGAACAATGAGCAGTTCTTC,CAWSLSMTSGNNEQFF